This T cell receptor (beta chain) derives from a study of Graves' ophthalmopathy and Graves' hyperthyroidism. Overall study findings and caveats: As the model predicted ophthalmopathy progression, it achieved a sensitivity of 55% to 71% and a specificity of 72% to 80%.

As regards this clonotype: The antigen is unknown. A read error is possible here, since a much larger clone lies one base away.

RNA transcripts were the template, and TCR beta CDR3 regions were amplified from them. RT-PCR with HTBI primers came first, then second-round multiplex PCR. One entry per CDR3 protein results from TCRdb running MiXCR on the multiplex PCR reads. The top ten hold roughly 10% of the sample, which has over a million distinct CDR3 sequences, about 40% seen once. The germline gives CDR1 SGHRS, CDR2 YFSETQ. This CDR3 contains 16 residues. V lost 4 bases, J lost 3 bases, and 13 bases stayed unmatched. The sequenced material came from peripheral blood or thyroid tissue (not recorded which). The source of this sequence is an adult man with Graves' hyperthyroidism. The chain has TRBV5-1 and TRBJ2-7; 7 bases fit TRBD2. The CDR3 DNA reads TGCGCCAGCAGCCGACGTGCGGGAGATTTCGTCTACGAGCAGTACTTC. Translating gives CASSRRAGDFVYEQYF.